This TCR beta chain is from a study of early T cells in non-severe SARS-CoV-2 infection. About the study: RNA in bulk from unsorted whole blood was sequenced, and chains were unpaired.

Individual cDNA molecules received unique molecular identifiers during library preparation. In TCRdb, the 5' RACE reads were re-called with MiXCR into one record per CDR3 protein. The table records about 64,000 distinct CDR3 sequences, roughly 12% of them present only once. Details on this clonotype: Its antigen is not known.

Notes on the study in general: Missing private and CD4 specificities, VDJdb matching favored anti-spike CD8 responses.

This CDR3 is built from 11 residues. Trimming cost V 6 bases and J 7 bases, with 7 bases left between them. This material consisted of whole blood, taken at baseline. This TCR was sampled from an adult who was a healthcare worker with PCR-confirmed SARS-CoV-2 infection or an uninfected control (not recorded which). The chain employs TRBV12-3 or TRBV12-4 and TRBJ2-1, with D unresolved. CDR3 DNA: TGTGCCAGCAGCGGACGAAATGAGCAGTTCTTC. Encoded protein: CASSGRNEQFF.